This section outlines one TCR beta chain sequence together with its context. What this receptor recognizes is not known. One base away there is no much larger clone; base qualities are not given. This sample was included in a study of blood T cells in healthy people across ages (dated by TCRdb to the mid-2010s). In terms of the full investigation: In model experiments, template switching captured about one uniquely barcoded TCR beta cDNA molecule for every two T cells. The study measured age-related changes in TCR beta repertoire diversity using deep sequencing normalized with unique cDNA molecular identifiers. Four age groups were formed from the donors: young (average about 15 years), middle-aged (less than 40), aged (62) and long-lived (about 80). Using the same blood draw, the study looked at two additional independent replicas of 1 million unique cDNA reads for two donors, one aged 18 to 29 and the other aged 80 or older.

The library was generated by 5' RACE. The data were produced on an Illumina HiSeq 2500. The second PCR ran for roughly 7 to 12 cycles and used a J-beta primer mix along with a sample-barcoded 5' primer. A unique molecular identifier was introduced onto each TCR beta cDNA molecule by a template-switch 5' adaptor carrying 12 random nucleotides. Each sample yielded at least 3 million CDR3-containing paired-end reads. The Mint cDNA synthesis kit, primed by a TRBC-specific oligonucleotide, was used to synthesize first-strand cDNA from all RNA. After uracil-DNA glycosylase treatment, a first 18-cycle PCR used universal primers M1SS and BC2_uni_R on all cDNA. The study's processing was this. Each sample was normalized by randomly selecting 1 million high-quality reads, each carrying a distinct molecular identifier. Reads with shared molecular identifiers were discarded instead of being binned into consensus sequences. MiTCR, with a Q25 quality threshold and the strictest error-elimination algorithm, was used for CDR3 identification, clonotype clustering and error correction. A nonparametric unseen species model with Euler transformation was used to estimate lower-bound total TCR beta diversity. The public reads were quality trimmed at Q25 with fastp and then assembled into clones with MiXCR by TCRdb, keeping productive beta chains. Records with the same CDR3 protein are collapsed into one entry carrying the most frequent genes and DNA. TCRdb, rather than the study authors, made the V and J calls. The sample yields under 700,000 distinct CDR3 sequences; less than 25% were counted once. Just over 8.5% of the sample is in the top ten clones.

General conclusions and limits of the study: As age increased, observed TCR beta diversity per million T cells dropped in a roughly linear way, and a significant reduction was already evident by age about 40. Bulk unsorted PBMC profiling prevented conclusive comparison of naive and antigen-experienced compartments. Because the CMV infection status of the donors was unknown, age-related changes in expanded clonotypes may potentially have been confounded. Estimates of total diversity based on one million sequenced T cells were considered lower bounds and underestimates. There was a strong correlation between observed TCR beta diversity and the percentage of naive T cells measured by flow cytometry. Compared with the aged group, the long-lived group had more naive CD4+ T cells, fewer expanded clones and increased TCR diversity, a pattern suggesting age selection.

The roughly 37 donors, aged roughly 6 to 95 years, were systemically healthy Caucasian individuals from Russia. Each donor gave approximately 9.3 milliliters of peripheral blood, collected into EDTA-treated Vacutainer tubes. Ficoll-Paque density-gradient centrifugation was used to isolate PBMCs, with at least 7 million per sample. Total RNA was extracted from PBMCs with Trizol reagent, with at least 5 micrograms obtained per sample. For every donor, flow cytometry on a PBMC aliquot measured the percentage of naive CD45RAhigh/CD27high T cells. The CDR3 numbers 14 residues from cysteine through phenylalanine. CDR3 DNA only is kept here, 42 bases in frame from base 1. CDR1 SGDLS and CDR2 YYNGEE are derived from the germline V gene. A distance of 11 bases separates the germline ends of V and J, which lose 0 bases and 5 bases respectively. These records were also assigned to another study, of T cells of mothers and their children. As that second study puts it: Nine systemically healthy Caucasian individuals, comprising three mothers and their six children, were included as donors. cDNA synthesis consumed the entire amount of extracted RNA, loaded at approximately 1.6 ug RNA in each 15 ul reaction. In the second PCR, the M1S primer introduced both the sample barcodes and 2-4 random nucleotides. Over 10 million TCR beta CDR3 reads came from each mother, compared with a few million reads from each child. Thymic selection shapes the output of TCR recombination in a similar way in related and unrelated pairs, and inherited differences have a minor effect. Normalized repertoire overlap was always found to be slightly, but never significantly, higher in related mother-child pairs than in unrelated mother-child pairs. No persistent microchimeric T cell clones were detected, at a sensitivity of around 97 clones per million clonotypes. To look for features that set related mother-child pairs apart from unrelated individuals, the researchers ran deep NGS to compare the TCR beta repertoires of mothers and children. On average, the children were roughly 11 +/- 4 years old, while the mothers were approximately 40 +/- 4 years old. After adapter ligation with NEBNext reagents, the libraries were sequenced on Illumina HiSeq 2000 with 100+100 nt paired-end reads. Mother and child libraries were prepared a month apart and sequenced in separate runs to prevent cross-contamination. For each donor, somewhere between 500,000 and 2,000,000 distinct TCR beta clonotypes were identified. Naive TCR beta clonotypes were estimated from low-frequency clonotypes matched to each donor's FACS-determined naive share, without sorting.

This TCR was sampled from a boy younger than 18 in good health. Input material: blood. Here the chain combines TRBV9 and TRBJ1-2; tentative D gene TRBD1, with 6 bases matching. The CDR3 is CASSVVGTPYGYTF. The base sequence is TGTGCCAGCAGCGTAGTGGGGACACCTTATGGCTACACCTTC.